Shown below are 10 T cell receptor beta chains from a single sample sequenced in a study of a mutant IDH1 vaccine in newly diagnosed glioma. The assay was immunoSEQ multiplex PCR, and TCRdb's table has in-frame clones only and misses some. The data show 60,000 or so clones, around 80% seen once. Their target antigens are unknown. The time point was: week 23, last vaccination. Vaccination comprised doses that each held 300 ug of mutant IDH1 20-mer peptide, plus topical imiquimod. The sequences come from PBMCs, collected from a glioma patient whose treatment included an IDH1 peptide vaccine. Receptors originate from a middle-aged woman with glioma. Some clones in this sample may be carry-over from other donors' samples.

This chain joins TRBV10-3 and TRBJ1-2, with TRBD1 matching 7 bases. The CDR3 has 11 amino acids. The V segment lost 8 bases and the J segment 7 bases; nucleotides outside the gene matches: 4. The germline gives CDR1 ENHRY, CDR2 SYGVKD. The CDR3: CAILGTVGYTF. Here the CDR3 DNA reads TGTGCCATCCTCGGGACAGTTGGCTACACCTTC.

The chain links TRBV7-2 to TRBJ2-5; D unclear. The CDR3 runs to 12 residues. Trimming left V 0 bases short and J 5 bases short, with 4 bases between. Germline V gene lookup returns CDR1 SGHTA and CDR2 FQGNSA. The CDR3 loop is CASSLARETQYF. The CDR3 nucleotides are TGTGCCAGCAGCTTAGCCAGGGAGACCCAGTACTTC.

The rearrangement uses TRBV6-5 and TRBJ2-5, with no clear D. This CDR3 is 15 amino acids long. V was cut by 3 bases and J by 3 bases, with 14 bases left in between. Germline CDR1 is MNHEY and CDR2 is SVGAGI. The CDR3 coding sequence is TGTGCCAGCAGTTATGATGGGGTTCCCAAAGAGACCCAGTACTTC. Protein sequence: CASSYDGVPKETQYF.

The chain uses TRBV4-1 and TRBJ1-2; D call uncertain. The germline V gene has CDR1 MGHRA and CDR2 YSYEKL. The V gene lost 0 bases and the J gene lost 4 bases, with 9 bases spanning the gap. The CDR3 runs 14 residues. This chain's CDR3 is CASSQEAASYGYTF. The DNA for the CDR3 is TGCGCCAGCAGCCAAGAGGCAGCTTCCTATGGCTACACCTTC.

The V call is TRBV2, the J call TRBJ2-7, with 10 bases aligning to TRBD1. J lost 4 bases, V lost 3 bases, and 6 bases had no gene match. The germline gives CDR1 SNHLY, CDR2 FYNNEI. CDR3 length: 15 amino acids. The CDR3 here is CASSEGDRGIYEQYF. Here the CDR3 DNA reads TGTGCCAGCAGTGAGGGGGACAGGGGAATTTACGAGCAGTACTTC.

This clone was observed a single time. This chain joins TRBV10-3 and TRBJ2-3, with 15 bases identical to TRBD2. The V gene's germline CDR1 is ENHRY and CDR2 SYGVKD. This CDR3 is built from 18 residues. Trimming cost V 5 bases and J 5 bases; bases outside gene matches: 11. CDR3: CAISTWTSGGANVDTQYF. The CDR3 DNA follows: TGTGCCATCAGTACCTGGACTAGCGGGGGGGCCAATGTAGATACGCAGTATTTT.

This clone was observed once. DNA of the CDR3: TGTGCCAGCAGTGAAGCGCTGAGGACGAGGGGCGGCTACACCTTC. Translating it yields CASSEALRTRGGYTF. The chain links TRBV6-1 to TRBJ1-2, with a weak D call TRBD1 (5 bases). This CDR3 spans 15 amino acids. Per the germline V gene, CDR1 is MNHNS and CDR2 is SASEGT. V was shortened by 0 bases and J by 8 bases, with 16 bases between the two germline ends.

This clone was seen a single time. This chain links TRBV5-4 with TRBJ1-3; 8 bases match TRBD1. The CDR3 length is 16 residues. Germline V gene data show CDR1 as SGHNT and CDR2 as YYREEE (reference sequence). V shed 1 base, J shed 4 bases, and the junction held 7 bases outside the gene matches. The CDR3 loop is CASSLMQGAWGNTIYF. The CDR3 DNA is TGTGCCAGCAGCTTGATGCAGGGGGCTTGGGGAAACACCATATATTTT.

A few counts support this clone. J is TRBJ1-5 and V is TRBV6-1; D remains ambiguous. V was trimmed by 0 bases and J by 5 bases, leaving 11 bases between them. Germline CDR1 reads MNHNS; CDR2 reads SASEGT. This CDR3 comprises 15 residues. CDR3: CASSEAEEGYQPQHF. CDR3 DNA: TGTGCCAGCAGTGAAGCGGAGGAGGGCTATCAGCCCCAGCATTTT.

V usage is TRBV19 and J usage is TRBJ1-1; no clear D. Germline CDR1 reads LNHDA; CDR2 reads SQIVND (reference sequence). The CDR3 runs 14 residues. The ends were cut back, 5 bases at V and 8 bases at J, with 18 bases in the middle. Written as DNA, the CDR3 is TGTGCCAGTAGTTTATCGGTTATCGCCGGAGAAGCTTTCTTT. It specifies CASSLSVIAGEAFF.